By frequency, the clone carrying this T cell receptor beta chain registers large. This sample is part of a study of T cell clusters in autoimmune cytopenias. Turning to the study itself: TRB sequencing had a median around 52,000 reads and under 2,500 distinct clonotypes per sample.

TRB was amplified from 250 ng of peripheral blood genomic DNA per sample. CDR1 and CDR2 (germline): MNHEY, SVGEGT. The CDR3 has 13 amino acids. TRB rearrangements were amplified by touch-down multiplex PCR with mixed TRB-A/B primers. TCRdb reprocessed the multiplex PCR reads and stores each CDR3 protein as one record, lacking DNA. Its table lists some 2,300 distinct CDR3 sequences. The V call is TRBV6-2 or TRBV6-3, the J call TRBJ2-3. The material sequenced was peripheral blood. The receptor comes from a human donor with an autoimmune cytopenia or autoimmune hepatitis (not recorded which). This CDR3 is CASSYRDTDTQYF.